A single sample is the source of the 20 T cell receptor beta chains below, sequenced in a study of T cells after yellow fever vaccination (dated by TCRdb to about 2019). What the treatment or condition label conveys for this sample: live attenuated yellow fever vaccine strain. Receptor libraries were prepared by 5' RACE. Sequencing was performed on an Illumina NovaSeq 6000. TCRdb reprocessed the public reads (quality trimming at Q25 with fastp, clone calling with MiXCR) and kept in-frame beta chains. Each CDR3 protein appears once, grouped with its most common genes and DNA. Present in this sample are some 350,000 distinct CDR3 sequences, approximately 4% of which were seen just once. The ten largest make up 20% to 25% of the sample. The sample here was PBMCs, taken 5 days after the yellow fever booster vaccination. The receptors come from a man between 18 and 35 years old who received the YFV17D yellow fever vaccine.

The J gene is TRBJ1-2, the V gene TRBV5-1, with TRBD1 matching 9 bases. CDR3 length: 18 residues. Losses at the gene ends were 0 bases for V and 5 bases for J; bases not matched to a gene: 14. Germline V gene data show CDR1 as SGHRS and CDR2 as YFSETQ. The CDR3 is CASSLAPGQGARRYGYTF. In DNA form, the CDR3 reads TGCGCCAGCAGCTTGGCCCCGGGACAGGGTGCCCGAAGATATGGCTACACCTTC.

The chain joins TRBV5-4 to TRBJ2-1; 10 bases map to TRBD2. V lost 0 bases and J lost 9; bases outside the gene matches: 9. This CDR3 spans 16 amino acids. Germline CDR1 is SGHNT and CDR2 is YYREEE (reference sequence). The CDR3 loop is CASSLVGQRGGGEQFF. CDR3 sequence (DNA): TGTGCCAGCAGCTTGGTGGGCCAGCGGGGGGGTGGTGAGCAGTTCTTC.

In this sample, this clonotype turned up many times. This chain connects TRBV4-1 to TRBJ1-2; 7 bases line up with TRBD1. Trimming at V came to 5 bases and at J to 7 bases, leaving 10 bases not matched to a gene. This CDR3 is built from 14 residues. The germline CDR1 and CDR2 sequences are MGHRA and YSYEKL. The CDR3 bases are TGCGCCAGCAGCTCGAGGGAGGGGGCGCCTGGCTACACCTTC. Translated: CASSSREGAPGYTF.

The genes are TRBV11-2 and TRBJ2-5; D is undetermined. V dropped 7 bases and J dropped 5 bases, with 14 bases sitting between them. CDR3 length equals 13 residues. Germline V gene data show CDR1 as SGHAT and CDR2 as FQNNGV. This CDR3 is CASTPLSEETQYF. Written as DNA, the CDR3 is TGTGCCAGCACCCCCTTATCGGAGGAGACCCAGTACTTC.

The CDR3 sequence: CASKKTAAGEQYF. CDR3 sequence (DNA): TGTGCCAGCAAAAAGACAGCTGCGGGAGAGCAGTACTTC. This chain uses TRBV11-2 with TRBJ2-7; possibly TRBD2 for D (6 bases). CDR3 length: 13 amino acids. V was shortened by 7 bases and J by 7 bases, with 17 bases between the two germline ends. CDR1 and CDR2 from the germline V gene are SGHAT and FQNNGV.

In this sample, this clonotype turned up many times. The V and J genes are TRBV7-8 and TRBJ2-2, with 9 bases fitting TRBD1. The CDR3 runs to 16 residues. With V trimmed by 5 bases and J by 4 bases, 8 bases remained unmatched. Germline CDR1 is SGHVS and CDR2 is FQNEAQ. CDR3 sequence (DNA): TGTGCCAGCAGCGAATACAGGGGGCCTGGCACCGGGGAGCTGTTTTTT. Its protein is CASSEYRGPGTGELFF.

A few counts support this clonotype. The chain uses TRBV20-1 and TRBJ1-1; 9 bases agree with TRBD1. CDR1 is DFQATT and CDR2 is SNEGSKA in the germline V gene (reference sequence). The CDR3 has 13 amino acids. With 6 bases clipped from V and 5 bases from J, the junction kept 7 bases outside the gene matches. DNA of the CDR3: TGCAGTGCCCGGGACAGGGTCTTTACTGAAGCTTTCTTT. As protein: CSARDRVFTEAFF.

This clonotype has at least ten counts. The rearrangement uses TRBV7-2 and TRBJ1-4; D not certain. Trimming removed 6 bases from V and 3 bases from J, with 14 bases in between. The CDR3 is 15 residues long. Per germline, CDR1 SGHTA and CDR2 FQGNSA. CDR3 in amino acids: CASRYTGSSNEKLFF. The CDR3 bases are TGTGCCAGCAGATACACCGGGTCCTCTAATGAAAAACTGTTTTTT.

This clonotype occurred many times. CDR3 protein: CASSPRAGQNTEAFF. CDR3 sequence (DNA): TGCGCCAGCAGCCCCCGGGCGGGTCAGAACACTGAAGCTTTCTTT. This sequence joins TRBV5-1 and TRBJ1-1; D remains unclear. The ends were cut back, 4 bases at V and 1 base at J, with 14 bases in the middle. Per germline, CDR1 SGHRS and CDR2 YFSETQ. The CDR3 is 15 residues long.

This clonotype has a handful of counts. The chain has TRBV4-3 and TRBJ2-2, with D perhaps assigned TRBD1 or TRBD2 (5 bases each). The germline V gene has CDR1 LGHNA and CDR2 YSLEER. The CDR3 extends over 16 amino acids. V shed 0 bases and J shed 7 bases, with 15 bases lying between them. The CDR3 here is CASSQDRGRGSGELFF. The CDR3 DNA follows: TGCGCCAGCAGCCAAGATCGGGGCCGTGGGAGCGGGGAGCTGTTTTTT.

This clonotype was observed a handful of times. The chain uses TRBV5-1 and TRBJ1-1; no clear D. This CDR3 contains 12 residues. Germline CDR1 SGHRS, CDR2 YFSETQ. V gave up 0 bases and J gave up 3 bases, with 3 bases separating them. The CDR3 loop is CASSLEHTEAFF. Written as DNA, the CDR3 is TGCGCCAGCAGCTTGGAACACACTGAAGCTTTCTTT.

CDR3 loop: CASSLLADSTDTQYF. DNA of the CDR3: TGTGCCAGCAGCTTACTAGCGGATAGCACAGATACGCAGTATTTT. The rearrangement links TRBV5-5 to TRBJ2-3, with 8 bases identical to TRBD2. V lost 2 bases and J lost 0; bases outside the gene matches: 2. CDR3 length: 15 residues. CDR1 is SGHKS and CDR2 is YYEKEE in the germline V gene (reference sequence).

This clonotype was counted ten times or more. J is TRBJ2-1 and V is TRBV7-2; D remains ambiguous. The CDR3 has 16 residues. Trimming pared 0 bases from V and 2 bases from J, leaving 11 bases between. Germline V CDR1 and CDR2: SGHTA, FQGNSA. The CDR3 loop reads CASSLAARSPYNEQFF. CDR3 sequence (DNA): TGTGCCAGCAGCTTAGCAGCTCGATCCCCCTACAATGAGCAGTTCTTC.

This clonotype has a handful of counts. The chain couples TRBV19 to TRBJ1-2, with D maybe TRBD1 (5 bases). The CDR3 has 15 residues. Germline CDR1 LNHDA, CDR2 SQIVND (reference sequence). Trimming left V 1 base short and J 2 bases short, with 11 bases between. CDR3 DNA sequence: TGTGCCAGTAGTATAGGAAAAGGGGCAAACTATGGCTACACCTTC. Translation: CASSIGKGANYGYTF. The whole variable domain, remainder taken from reference TRBV19 and TRBJ1-2, is DGGITQSPKYLFRKEGQNVTLSCEQNLNHDAMYWYRQDPGQGLRLIYYSQIVNDFQKGDIAEGYSVSREKKESFPLTVTSAQKNPTAFYLCASSIGKGANYGYTFGSGTRLTVV.

The chain couples TRBV3-1 to TRBJ1-2; the D is unclear. From germline, CDR1 is LGHDT and CDR2 YNNKEL (reference sequence). The CDR3 consists of 12 residues. Trimming removed 2 bases from V and 8 bases from J, with 9 bases in between. The DNA of the CDR3 is TGTGCCAGCAGCCAAAATAACTTAGGCTACACCTTC. It codes for CASSQNNLGYTF.

The chain links TRBV12-5 to TRBJ2-3; D ambiguous. Per the germline V gene, CDR1 is LGHNT and CDR2 is FRNRAP. The CDR3 is 14 residues long. The germline V and J ends were trimmed by 5 bases and 0 bases, with 9 bases remaining between them. CDR3 loop: CASGRADSTDTQYF. DNA of the CDR3: TGTGCTAGTGGTAGGGCGGACAGCACAGATACGCAGTATTTT.

V usage is TRBV18 and J usage is TRBJ1-1; the D gene is possibly TRBD1 (6 bases). CDR1 and CDR2 from the germline V gene are KGHSH and LQKENI. The CDR3 contains 18 residues. V dropped 3 bases and J dropped 8 bases, with 28 bases sitting between them. In DNA, the CDR3 is TGTGCCAGCTCACCGAGGACAGTCTCCAATGACGGAACCTCGGAAGCTTTCTTT. Its protein is CASSPRTVSNDGTSEAFF. Complete variable domain (other parts from reference TRBV18 and TRBJ1-1): NAGVMQNPRHLVRRRGQEARLRCSPMKGHSHVYWYRQLPEEGLKFMVYLQKENIIDESGMPKERFSAEFPKEGPSILRIQQVVRGDSAAYFCASSPRTVSNDGTSEAFFGQGTRLTVV.

This clonotype was counted at least ten times. This sequence joins TRBV5-1 and TRBJ1-1; 7 bases align to TRBD1. V was clipped by 3 bases and J by 7 bases; unmatched bases: 6. The V gene's germline CDR1 is SGHRS and CDR2 YFSETQ. The CDR3 runs to 13 residues. The chain's CDR3 is CASSSTGVVEAFF. CDR3 nucleotides: TGCGCCAGCAGCTCTACAGGGGTTGTTGAAGCTTTCTTT. The full variable domain, rest sourced from reference TRBV5-1 and TRBJ1-1, is KAGVTQTPRYLIKTRGQQVTLSCSPISGHRSVSWYQQTPGQGLQFLFEYFSETQRNKGNFPGRFSGRQFSNSRSEMNVSTLELGDSALYLCASSSTGVVEAFFGQGTRLTVV.

CDR3 DNA: TGCGCCAGCAGCTTGAATGCAGGGGGAGAAGAGACCCAGTACTTC. It specifies CASSLNAGGEETQYF. This chain uses TRBV5-1 with TRBJ2-5; 7 nucleotides agree with TRBD1. V lost 1 base and J lost 3; bases outside the gene matches: 6. The CDR3 has 15 amino acids. Germline values: CDR1 SGHRS, CDR2 YFSETQ.

The J gene is TRBJ2-5, the V gene TRBV7-9; TRBD1 or TRBD2 may be the D gene (6 bases each). V lost 6 bases to trimming and J lost 0 bases, with 14 bases between them. This CDR3 region has 15 residues. Germline lookup yields CDR1 SEHNR and CDR2 FQNEAQ (reference sequence). The DNA of the CDR3 is TGTGCCAGCAGTACTAGCCGGGACAACCAAGAGACCCAGTACTTC. Amino acid sequence: CASSTSRDNQETQYF.